Each of the 15 T cell receptor beta chains below was sequenced from the same sample in a study of T cells after posttransplantation cyclophosphamide. The protocol was immunoSEQ multiplex PCR, while the TCRdb copy is restricted to in-frame clones and leaves out a portion. The sample lists tens of thousands of clones; about 77% were seen once. Busulfan-fludarabine conditioning, marrow transplant, and cyclophosphamide on days +3 and +4 were administered. Sequenced material: CD4+ T cells sorted from blood, taken just over 1,900 days after a stem cell transplant with posttransplant cyclophosphamide. These receptors were obtained from a female patient in her forties who received an allogeneic stem cell transplant from a related donor, was CMV-positive, and had no GVHD. The graft donor may be the source of some T cells.

The V call is TRBV18, the J call TRBJ2-7; TRBD1 is a possible D gene (6 bases). Per the germline V gene, CDR1 is KGHSH and CDR2 is LQKENI. Trimming removed 4 bases at V and 5 bases at J, with 21 bases between. The CDR3 extends over 16 amino acids. The CDR3 reads CASSRGRAGAFDEQYF. CDR3 coding DNA: TGTGCCAGCTCACGAGGCCGGGCAGGGGCGTTCGACGAGCAGTACTTC.

The V and J genes are TRBV7-3 and TRBJ1-2; 9 bases line up with TRBD1. Trimming cost V 4 bases and J 9 bases; bases outside gene matches: 3. The length of the CDR3 is 12 residues. Looked up from germline, CDR1 is SGHTA and CDR2 is FQGTGA. The CDR3 DNA reads TGTGCCAGCAGCTCCGGGACAGGGAGCTACACCTTC. Its translation: CASSSGTGSYTF.

This clone was counted a few times. This chain uses TRBV19 with TRBJ1-1, with 7 bases identical to TRBD1. Germline V gives CDR1 LNHDA, CDR2 SQIVND (reference sequence). The length of the CDR3 is 14 residues. V was pared by 4 bases and J by 1 base, with 3 bases of the junction left unmatched. This CDR3 reads CASSTRTGNTEAFF. CDR3 DNA sequence: TGTGCCAGTAGTACCCGGACAGGGAACACTGAAGCTTTCTTT.

This clone was found once. The chain carries TRBV18 and TRBJ1-2; TRBD1 aligns across 9 bases. V dropped 2 bases and J dropped 1; count of bases not matched to a gene: 11. The CDR3 consists of 18 residues. In germline, CDR1 is KGHSH, CDR2 LQKENI. CDR3 DNA: TGTGCCAGCTCACCAAAGGACAGGGGCCTCCATAGTAACTATGGCTACACCTTC. It translates to CASSPKDRGLHSNYGYTF.

This clone was picked up a small number of times. V usage is TRBV6-6 and J usage is TRBJ1-2; a weak D match, TRBD1 (5 bases). The length of the CDR3 is 13 residues. The V and J ends lost 1 base and 5 bases respectively, with 8 bases between them. Germline V gives CDR1 MNHNY, CDR2 SVGAGI (reference sequence). The CDR3 reads CASSYLGVYGYTF. CDR3 in DNA: TGTGCCAGCAGTTACTTAGGGGTTTATGGCTACACCTTC.

The J gene is TRBJ1-2, the V gene TRBV18; D remains ambiguous. CDR3 length: 13 amino acids. CDR1 is KGHSH and CDR2 is LQKENI in the germline V gene. Trimming took 6 bases from V and 8 from J, leaving 16 bases between them. DNA of the CDR3: TGTGCCAGCTCCCCCGGGGAGGGCCTGGGCTACACCTTC. It encodes CASSPGEGLGYTF.

The chain recombines TRBV11-2 with TRBJ1-1, with D possibly being TRBD1 (6 bases). The germline V gene has CDR1 SGHAT and CDR2 FQNNGV. This CDR3 region has 14 residues. V lost 5 bases to trimming and J lost 4 bases, with 14 bases between them. DNA of the CDR3: TGTGCCAGCAGCCTAACAGGGCTGGGCACTGAAGCTTTCTTT. Translation gives CASSLTGLGTEAFF. The full variable domain, in which reference TRBV11-2 and TRBJ1-1 provide the parts outside the CDR3, is EAGVAQSPRYKIIEKRQSVAFWCNPISGHATLYWYQQILGQGPKLLIQFQNNGVVDDSQLPKDRFSAERLKGVDSTLKIQPAKLEDSAVYLCASSLTGLGTEAFFGQGTRLTVV.

J is TRBJ2-7 and V is TRBV6-1; a possible D gene is TRBD1 (6 bases). The germline V gene encodes CDR1 MNHNS and CDR2 SASEGT. CDR3 length: 12 amino acids. Trimming stripped 2 bases from V and 6 bases from J, with 8 bases between. CDR3 protein: CASSERTAEQYF. Here the CDR3 DNA reads TGTGCCAGCAGTGAAAGGACAGCCGAGCAGTACTTC.

The chain couples TRBV4-2 to TRBJ2-3; 13 bases are shared with TRBD2. The ends lost 2 bases at V and 7 bases at J; junction bases unmatched: 6. Germline values: CDR1 LGHNA, CDR2 YNFKEQ. CDR3 length equals 16 residues. CDR3 sequence (DNA): TGTGCCAGCAGCCAAACCGGGACTAGCGGGGTGTATACGCAGTATTTT. Its translation: CASSQTGTSGVYTQYF.

The J gene is TRBJ1-4, the V gene TRBV28; no definite D call. Germline V CDR1 and CDR2: MDHEN, SYDVKM. There are 14 residues in the CDR3. Trimming took off 7 bases at V and 6 bases at J, with 15 bases between the two ends. In DNA form, the CDR3 reads TGTGCCAGCACTCCCCCCGGACTCGATGAAAAACTGTTTTTT. Its protein is CASTPPGLDEKLFF.

This clone was observed a handful of times. The J gene is TRBJ2-3, the V gene TRBV7-2; 8 bases map to TRBD2. V was clipped by 1 base and J by 2 bases; unmatched bases: 5. The CDR3 contains 16 residues. Germline V CDR1 and CDR2: SGHTA, FQGNSA. The DNA of the CDR3 is TGTGCCAGCAGCTTAGTTCTAGCGGGTCCCACAGATACGCAGTATTTT. It codes for CASSLVLAGPTDTQYF.

The chain couples TRBV7-3 to TRBJ1-6; 7 nucleotides match TRBD1. Trimming removed 5 bases from V and 6 bases from J; junction bases left unmatched: 10. CDR1 is SGHTA and CDR2 is FQGTGA in the germline V gene. There are 16 residues in the CDR3. DNA for the CDR3: TGTGCCAGCAGCCCAGGGGGACAGTGGGCTAATTCACCCCTCCACTTT. It is translated as CASSPGGQWANSPLHF.

This clone showed up just a few times. V and J are TRBV7-2 and TRBJ1-2, with a tentative D call TRBD1 (6 bases). V was shortened by 5 bases and J by 4 bases, with 17 bases between the two germline ends. Per germline, CDR1 SGHTA and CDR2 FQGNSA. The CDR3 loop spans 15 amino acids. Here the CDR3 DNA reads TGTGCCAGCAGCCGAGAAGGGAGGGGGGGCTATGGCTACACCTTC. Translating gives CASSREGRGGYGYTF.

The rearrangement joins TRBV29-1 to TRBJ2-7; tentative D call: TRBD2 (7 bases). The CDR3 covers 12 residues. V was cut by 6 bases and J by 6 bases, with 15 bases left in between. Germline lookup yields CDR1 SQVTM and CDR2 ANQGSEA. The CDR3 reads CSVVSGGPEQYF. The CDR3 nucleotides are TGCAGCGTCGTTTCCGGGGGGCCCGAGCAGTACTTC.

The rearrangement links TRBV6-5 to TRBJ1-2; D unclear. Trimming cost V 8 bases and J 4 bases, with 8 bases left between them. This CDR3 is built from 11 residues. From germline, CDR1 is MNHEY and CDR2 SVGAGI. CDR3: CASRDGYGYTF. The CDR3 DNA reads as TGTGCCAGCCGGGATGGCTATGGCTACACCTTC.